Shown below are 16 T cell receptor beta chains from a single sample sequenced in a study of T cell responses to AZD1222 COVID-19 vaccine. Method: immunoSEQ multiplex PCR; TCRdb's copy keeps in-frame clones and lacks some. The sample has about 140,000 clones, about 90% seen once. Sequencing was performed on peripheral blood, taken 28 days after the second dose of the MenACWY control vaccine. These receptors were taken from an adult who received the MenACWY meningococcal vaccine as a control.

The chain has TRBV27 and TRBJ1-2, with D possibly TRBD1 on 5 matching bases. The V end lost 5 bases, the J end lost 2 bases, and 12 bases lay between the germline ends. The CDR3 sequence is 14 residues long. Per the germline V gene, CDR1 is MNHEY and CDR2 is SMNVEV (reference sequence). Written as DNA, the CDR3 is TGTGCCAGCAGTATCCAGGGTGGAAACTATGGCTACACCTTC. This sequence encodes CASSIQGGNYGYTF.

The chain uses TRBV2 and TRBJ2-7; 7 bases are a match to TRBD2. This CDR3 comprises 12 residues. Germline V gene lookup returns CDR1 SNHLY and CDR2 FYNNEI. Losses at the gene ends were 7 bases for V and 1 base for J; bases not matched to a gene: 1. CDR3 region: CASKRDSYEQYF. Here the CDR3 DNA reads TGTGCCAGCAAGCGGGATTCCTACGAGCAGTACTTC.

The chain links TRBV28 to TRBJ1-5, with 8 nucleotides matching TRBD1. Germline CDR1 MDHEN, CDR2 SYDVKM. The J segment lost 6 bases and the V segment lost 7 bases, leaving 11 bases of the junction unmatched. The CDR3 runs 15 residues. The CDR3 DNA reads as TGTGCCAGCATCCCCCCGGGACAGGTTGGTCAGCCCCAGCATTTT. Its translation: CASIPPGQVGQPQHF.

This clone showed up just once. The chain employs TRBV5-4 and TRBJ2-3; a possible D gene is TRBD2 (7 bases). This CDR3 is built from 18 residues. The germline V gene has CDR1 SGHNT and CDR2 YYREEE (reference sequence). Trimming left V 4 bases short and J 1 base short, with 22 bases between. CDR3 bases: TGTGCCAGCAGCCTTCTGCGGGGGCTAAGGGGGGGCACAGATACGCAGTATTTT. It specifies CASSLLRGLRGGTDTQYF.

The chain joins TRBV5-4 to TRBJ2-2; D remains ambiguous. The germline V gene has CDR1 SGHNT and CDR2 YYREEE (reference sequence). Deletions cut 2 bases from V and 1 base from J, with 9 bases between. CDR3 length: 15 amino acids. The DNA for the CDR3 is TGTGCCAGCAGCTTTTCACAGAAGAACACCGGGGAGCTGTTTTTT. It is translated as CASSFSQKNTGELFF.

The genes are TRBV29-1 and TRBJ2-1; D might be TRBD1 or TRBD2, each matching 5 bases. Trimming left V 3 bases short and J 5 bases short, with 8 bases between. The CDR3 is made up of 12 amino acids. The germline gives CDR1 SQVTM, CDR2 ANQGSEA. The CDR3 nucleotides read TGCAGCGTTGACGGGACCCACAATGAGCAGTTCTTC. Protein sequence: CSVDGTHNEQFF.

CDR3 residues: CASSSSGTVMGTGELFF. CDR3 sequence (DNA): TGTGCCAGCAGTTCCTCCGGGACAGTTATGGGAACCGGGGAGCTGTTTTTT. This rearrangement joins TRBV2 to TRBJ2-2; 7 nucleotides agree with TRBD1. Germline trimming cut 5 bases from V and 5 bases from J; bases unmatched to any gene: 14. The V gene's germline CDR1 is SNHLY and CDR2 FYNNEI. The CDR3 runs to 17 residues.

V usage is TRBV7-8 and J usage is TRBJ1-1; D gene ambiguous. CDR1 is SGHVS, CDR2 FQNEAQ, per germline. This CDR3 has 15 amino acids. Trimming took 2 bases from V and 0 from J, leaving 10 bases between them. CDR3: CASSLNSAVNTEAFF. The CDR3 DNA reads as TGTGCCAGCAGCTTAAATTCCGCTGTGAACACTGAAGCTTTCTTT.

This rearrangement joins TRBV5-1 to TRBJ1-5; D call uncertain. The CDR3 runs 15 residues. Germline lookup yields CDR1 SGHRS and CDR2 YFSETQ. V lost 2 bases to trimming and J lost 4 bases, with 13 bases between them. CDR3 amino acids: CASSFDPSVNQPQHF. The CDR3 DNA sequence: TGCGCCAGCAGCTTTGACCCGAGCGTTAATCAGCCCCAGCATTTT.

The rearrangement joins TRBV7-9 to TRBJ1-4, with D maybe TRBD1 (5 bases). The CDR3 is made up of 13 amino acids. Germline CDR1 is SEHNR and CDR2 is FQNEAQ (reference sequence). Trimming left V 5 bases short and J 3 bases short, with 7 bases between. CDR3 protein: CASSGAANEKLFF. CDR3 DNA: TGTGCCAGCAGCGGGGCCGCTAATGAAAAACTGTTTTTT.

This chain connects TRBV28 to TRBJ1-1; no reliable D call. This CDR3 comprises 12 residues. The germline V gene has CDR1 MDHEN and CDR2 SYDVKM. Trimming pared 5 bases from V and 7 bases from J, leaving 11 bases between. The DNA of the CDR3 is TGTGCCAGCAGTACCCCCACGAGTGAAGCTTTCTTT. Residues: CASSTPTSEAFF. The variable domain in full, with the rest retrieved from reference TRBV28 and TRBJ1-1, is DVKVTQSSRYLVKRTGEKVFLECVQDMDHENMFWYRQDPGLGLRLIYFSYDVKMKEKGDIPEGYSVSREKKERFSLILESASTNQTSMYLCASSTPTSEAFFGQGTRLTVV.

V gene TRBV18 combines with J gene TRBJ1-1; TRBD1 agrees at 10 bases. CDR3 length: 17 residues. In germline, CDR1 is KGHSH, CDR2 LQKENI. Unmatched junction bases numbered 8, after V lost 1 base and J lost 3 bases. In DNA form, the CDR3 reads TGTGCCAGCTCACCACGCCGGGGGACAGGGGTCGACACTGAAGCTTTCTTT. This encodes CASSPRRGTGVDTEAFF.

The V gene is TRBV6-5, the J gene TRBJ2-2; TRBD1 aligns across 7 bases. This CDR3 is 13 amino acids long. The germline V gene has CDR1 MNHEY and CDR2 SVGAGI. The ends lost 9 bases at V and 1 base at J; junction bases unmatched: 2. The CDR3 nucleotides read TGTGCCAGTGGACAGGTGAACACCGGGGAGCTGTTTTTT. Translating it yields CASGQVNTGELFF.

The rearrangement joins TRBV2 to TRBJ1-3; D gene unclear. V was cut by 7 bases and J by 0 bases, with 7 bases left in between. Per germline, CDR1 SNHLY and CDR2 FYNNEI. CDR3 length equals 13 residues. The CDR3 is CASTQNSGNTIYF. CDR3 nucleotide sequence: TGTGCCAGCACCCAAAACTCTGGAAACACCATATATTTT.

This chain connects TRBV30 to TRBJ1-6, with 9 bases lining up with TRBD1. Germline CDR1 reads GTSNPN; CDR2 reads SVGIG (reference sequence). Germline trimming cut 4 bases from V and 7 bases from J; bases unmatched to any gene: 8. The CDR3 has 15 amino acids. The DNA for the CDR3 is TGTGCCTGGATAACCTCCGGGACAGGGAATTCACCCCTCCACTTT. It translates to CAWITSGTGNSPLHF.

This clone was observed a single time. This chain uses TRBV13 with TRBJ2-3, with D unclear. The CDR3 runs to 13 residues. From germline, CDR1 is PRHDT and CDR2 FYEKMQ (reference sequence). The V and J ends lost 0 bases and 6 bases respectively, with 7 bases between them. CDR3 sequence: CASSLGVGDTQYF. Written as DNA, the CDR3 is TGTGCCAGCAGCTTAGGCGTGGGTGATACGCAGTATTTT.